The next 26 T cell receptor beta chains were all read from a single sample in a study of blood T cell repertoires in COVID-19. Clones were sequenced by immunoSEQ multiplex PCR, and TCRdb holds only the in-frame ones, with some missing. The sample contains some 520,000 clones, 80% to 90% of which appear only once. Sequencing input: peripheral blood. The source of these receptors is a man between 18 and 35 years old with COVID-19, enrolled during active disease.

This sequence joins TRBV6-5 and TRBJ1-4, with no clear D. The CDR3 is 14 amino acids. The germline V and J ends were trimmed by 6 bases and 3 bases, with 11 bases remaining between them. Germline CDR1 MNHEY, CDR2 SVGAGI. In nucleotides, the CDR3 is TGTGCCAGCAGACGGACTGTAGCTAATGAAAAACTGTTTTTT. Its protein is CASRRTVANEKLFF.

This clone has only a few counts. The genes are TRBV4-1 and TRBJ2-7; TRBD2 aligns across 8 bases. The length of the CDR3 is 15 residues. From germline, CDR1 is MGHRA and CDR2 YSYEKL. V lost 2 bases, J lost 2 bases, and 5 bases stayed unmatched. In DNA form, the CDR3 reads TGCGCCAGCAGCCAAACTAGCGGAGGGGCCTACGAGCAGTACTTC. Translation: CASSQTSGGAYEQYF.

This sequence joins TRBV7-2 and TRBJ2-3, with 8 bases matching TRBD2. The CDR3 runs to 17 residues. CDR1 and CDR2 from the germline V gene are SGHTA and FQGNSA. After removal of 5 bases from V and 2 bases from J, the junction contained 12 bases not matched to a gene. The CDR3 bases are TGTGCCAGCAGCCCCGAGGCGGGGGGAGGGGTCACAGATACGCAGTATTTT. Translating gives CASSPEAGGGVTDTQYF.

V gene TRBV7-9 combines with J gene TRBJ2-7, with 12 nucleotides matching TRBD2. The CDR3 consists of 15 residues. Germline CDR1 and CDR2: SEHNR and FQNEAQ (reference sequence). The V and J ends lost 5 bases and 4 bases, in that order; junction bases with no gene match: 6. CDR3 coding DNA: TGTGCCAGCAGCCTCGGGACTAGCGGGCTTTACGAGCAGTACTTC. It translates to CASSLGTSGLYEQYF. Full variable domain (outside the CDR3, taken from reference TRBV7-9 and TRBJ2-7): DTGVSQNPRHKITKRGQNVTFRCDPISEHNRLYWYRQTLGQGPEFLTYFQNEAQLEKSRLLSDRFSAERPKGSFSTLEIQRTEQGDSAMYLCASSLGTSGLYEQYFGPGTRLTVT.

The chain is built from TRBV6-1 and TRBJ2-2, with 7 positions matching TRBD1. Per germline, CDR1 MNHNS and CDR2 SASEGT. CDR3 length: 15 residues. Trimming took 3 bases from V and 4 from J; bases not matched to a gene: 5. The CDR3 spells CASSDRGWSTGELFF. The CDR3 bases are TGTGCCAGCAGTGACAGGGGGTGGAGCACCGGGGAGCTGTTTTTT.

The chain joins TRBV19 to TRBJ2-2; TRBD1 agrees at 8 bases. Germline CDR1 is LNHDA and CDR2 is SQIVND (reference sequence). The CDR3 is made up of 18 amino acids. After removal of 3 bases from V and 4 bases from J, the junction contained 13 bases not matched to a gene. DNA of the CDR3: TGTGCCAGTAGTATTCGGTTCTGGGCAGGGGGCGTCACCGGGGAGCTGTTTTTT. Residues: CASSIRFWAGGVTGELFF.

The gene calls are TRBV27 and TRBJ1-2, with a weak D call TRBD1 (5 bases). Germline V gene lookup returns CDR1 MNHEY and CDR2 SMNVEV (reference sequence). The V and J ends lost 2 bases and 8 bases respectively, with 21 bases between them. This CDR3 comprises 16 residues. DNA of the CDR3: TGTGCCAGCAGTTTAGTCGGAAGGGGCGCGTCTGGCGGCTACACCTTC. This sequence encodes CASSLVGRGASGGYTF.

The CDR3 loop reads CASSPGGPPVMEFF. CDR3 in DNA: TGCGCCAGCAGTCCGGGGGGTCCCCCCGTGATGGAGTTCTTC. This chain joins TRBV10-1 and TRBJ2-1, with 7 bases lining up with TRBD2. CDR1 is WNHNN, CDR2 SYGVQD, per germline (reference sequence). This CDR3 has 14 residues. Unmatched junction bases numbered 15, after V lost 5 bases and J lost 14 bases.

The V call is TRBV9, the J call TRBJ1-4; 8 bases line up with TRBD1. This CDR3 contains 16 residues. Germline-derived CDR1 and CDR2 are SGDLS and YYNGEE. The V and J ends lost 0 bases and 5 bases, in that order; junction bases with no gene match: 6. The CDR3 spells CASSVAFGQGNEKLFF. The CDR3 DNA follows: TGTGCCAGCAGCGTAGCTTTCGGACAGGGAAATGAAAAACTGTTTTTT.

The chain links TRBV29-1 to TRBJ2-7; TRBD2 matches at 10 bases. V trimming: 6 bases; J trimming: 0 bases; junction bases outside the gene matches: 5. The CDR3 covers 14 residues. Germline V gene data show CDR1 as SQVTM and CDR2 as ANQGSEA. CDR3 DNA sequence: TGCAGCGTCGCTAGACTAGCGGGCTCCTACGAGCAGTACTTC. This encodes CSVARLAGSYEQYF.

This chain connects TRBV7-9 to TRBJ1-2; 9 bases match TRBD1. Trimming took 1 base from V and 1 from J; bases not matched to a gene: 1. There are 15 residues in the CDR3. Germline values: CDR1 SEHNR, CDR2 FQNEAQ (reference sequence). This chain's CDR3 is CASSLGQGVNYGYTF. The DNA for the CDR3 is TGTGCCAGCAGCTTAGGACAGGGGGTTAACTATGGCTACACCTTC.

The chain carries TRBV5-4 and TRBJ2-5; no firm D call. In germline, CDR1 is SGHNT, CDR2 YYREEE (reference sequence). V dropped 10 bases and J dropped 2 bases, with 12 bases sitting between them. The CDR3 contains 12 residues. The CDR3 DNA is TGTGCCTACGCTCGCGATCAAGAGACCCAGTACTTC. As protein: CAYARDQETQYF.

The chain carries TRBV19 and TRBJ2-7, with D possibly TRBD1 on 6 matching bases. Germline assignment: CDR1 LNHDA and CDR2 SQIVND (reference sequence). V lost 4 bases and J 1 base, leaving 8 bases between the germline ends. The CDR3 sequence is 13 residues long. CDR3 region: CASSKGVSYEQYF. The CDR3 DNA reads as TGTGCCAGTAGTAAGGGGGTTTCCTACGAGCAGTACTTC.

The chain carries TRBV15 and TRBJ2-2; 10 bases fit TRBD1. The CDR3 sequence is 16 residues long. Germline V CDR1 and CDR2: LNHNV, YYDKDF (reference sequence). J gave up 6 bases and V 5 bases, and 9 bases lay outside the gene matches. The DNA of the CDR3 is TGTGCCACCAGCGGTCCGGACAGGGGGTCTTCCGGGGAGCTGTTTTTT. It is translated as CATSGPDRGSSGELFF.

CDR3: CASSPGMGHTDTQYF. The CDR3 region has the DNA TGTGCCAGTAGCCCAGGGATGGGACACACAGATACGCAGTATTTT. The chain joins TRBV19 to TRBJ2-3, with D perhaps matching TRBD1 (6 bases). Germline CDR1 is LNHDA and CDR2 is SQIVND (reference sequence). CDR3 length: 15 amino acids. The V gene lost 6 bases and the J gene lost 2 bases, with 15 bases spanning the gap.

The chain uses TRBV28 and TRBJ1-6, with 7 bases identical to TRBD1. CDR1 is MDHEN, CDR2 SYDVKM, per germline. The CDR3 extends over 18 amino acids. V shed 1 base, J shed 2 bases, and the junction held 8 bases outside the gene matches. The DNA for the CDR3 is TGTGCCAGCAGTTTATTGCACAGGGGATTAACCTATAATTCACCCCTCCACTTT. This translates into CASSLLHRGLTYNSPLHF. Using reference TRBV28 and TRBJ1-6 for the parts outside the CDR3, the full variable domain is DVKVTQSSRYLVKRTGEKVFLECVQDMDHENMFWYRQDPGLGLRLIYFSYDVKMKEKGDIPEGYSVSREKKERFSLILESASTNQTSMYLCASSLLHRGLTYNSPLHFGNGTRLTVT.

The CDR3 bases are TGTGCCAGCAGCTTAGCTGGGACTAACTACAATGAGCAGTTCTTC. Translated: CASSLAGTNYNEQFF. The rearrangement joins TRBV7-3 to TRBJ2-1; 7 nucleotides match TRBD2. Germline V gives CDR1 SGHTA, CDR2 FQGTGA. J lost 3 bases, V lost 2 bases, and 4 bases had no gene match. CDR3 length: 15 amino acids.

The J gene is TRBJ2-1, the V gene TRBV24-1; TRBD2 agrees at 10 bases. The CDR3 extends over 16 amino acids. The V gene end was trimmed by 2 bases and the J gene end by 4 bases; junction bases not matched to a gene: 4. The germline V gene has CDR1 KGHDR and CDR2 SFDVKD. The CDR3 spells CATSDSWTSGYNEQFF. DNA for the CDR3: TGTGCCACCAGTGATTCTTGGACTAGCGGTTACAATGAGCAGTTCTTC.

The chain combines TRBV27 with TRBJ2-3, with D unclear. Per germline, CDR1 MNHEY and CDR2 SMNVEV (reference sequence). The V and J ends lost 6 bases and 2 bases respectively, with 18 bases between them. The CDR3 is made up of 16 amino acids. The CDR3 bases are TGTGCCAGCAGGAGGATACCCATGGGTACCACAGATACGCAGTATTTT. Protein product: CASRRIPMGTTDTQYF.

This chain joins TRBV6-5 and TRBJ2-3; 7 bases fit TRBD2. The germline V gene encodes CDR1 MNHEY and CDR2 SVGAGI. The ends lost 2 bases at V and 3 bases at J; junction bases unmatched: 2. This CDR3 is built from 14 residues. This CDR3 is CASSYGGGTDTQYF. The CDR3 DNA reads TGTGCCAGCAGTTACGGGGGAGGGACAGATACGCAGTATTTT.

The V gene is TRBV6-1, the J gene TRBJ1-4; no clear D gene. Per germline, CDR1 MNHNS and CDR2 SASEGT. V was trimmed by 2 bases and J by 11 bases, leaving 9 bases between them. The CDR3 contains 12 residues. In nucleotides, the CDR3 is TGTGCCAGCAGTGAACGGGTCGTGAAACTGTTTTTT. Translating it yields CASSERVVKLFF.

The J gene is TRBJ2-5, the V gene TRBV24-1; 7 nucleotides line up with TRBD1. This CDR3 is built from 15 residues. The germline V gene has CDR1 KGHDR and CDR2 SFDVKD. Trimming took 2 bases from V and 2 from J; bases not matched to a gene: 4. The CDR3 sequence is CATSDWTGAQETQYF. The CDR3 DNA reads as TGTGCCACCAGTGATTGGACAGGAGCTCAAGAGACCCAGTACTTC.

CDR3 protein: CASSLRQGAKYEQYF. DNA for the CDR3: TGTGCCAGCAGTCTAAGACAGGGGGCCAAGTACGAGCAGTACTTC. The rearrangement links TRBV2 to TRBJ2-7; the match to TRBD1 covers 10 bases. In germline, CDR1 is SNHLY, CDR2 FYNNEI. Trimming took 5 bases from V and 4 from J; bases not matched to a gene: 8. This CDR3 comprises 15 residues.

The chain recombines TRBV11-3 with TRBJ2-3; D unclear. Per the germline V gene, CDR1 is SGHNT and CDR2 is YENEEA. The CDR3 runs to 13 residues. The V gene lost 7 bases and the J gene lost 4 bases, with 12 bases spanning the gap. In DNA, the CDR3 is TGTGCCAGCACCCTTACACGGGCAGATACGCAGTATTTT. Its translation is CASTLTRADTQYF.

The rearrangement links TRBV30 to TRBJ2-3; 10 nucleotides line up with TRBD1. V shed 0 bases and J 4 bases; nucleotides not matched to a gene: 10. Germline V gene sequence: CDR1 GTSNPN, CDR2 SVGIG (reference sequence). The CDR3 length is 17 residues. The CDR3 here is CAWSVRSGTGVADTQYF. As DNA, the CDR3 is TGTGCCTGGAGTGTGCGGTCGGGGACAGGGGTTGCAGATACGCAGTATTTT.

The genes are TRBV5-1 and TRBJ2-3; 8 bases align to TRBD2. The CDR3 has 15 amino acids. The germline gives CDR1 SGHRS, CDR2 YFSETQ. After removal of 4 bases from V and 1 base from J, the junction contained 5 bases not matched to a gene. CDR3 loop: CASSQILAGTDTQYF. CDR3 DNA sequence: TGCGCCAGCAGCCAAATACTAGCGGGCACAGATACGCAGTATTTT.